The rows below give T cell receptor beta chains drawn from one sample of a study of T cells after somatic rescue of genetic block. Using immunoSEQ multiplex PCR, the repertoire was profiled, and TCRdb retains in-frame clones only, with some absent. The data hold 70,000 or so clones, with just under 95% observed a single time. The sample was peripheral blood mononuclear cells (PBMCs). The receptors here all came from a man between 35 and 55 years old. Each CDR3 is given with its conserved first and last residue. The D gene is left open where the match is weak. The size of a clone is reported for some rows only, either as once, few or many, or as a class for expanded clones.

v_gene: TRBV5-4; j_gene: TRBJ2-1; abundance: .; d_gene: TRBD2; CDR3aa: CASSLLAGVSYNEQFF; CDR3nt: TGTGCCAGCAGCTTACTAGCGGGAGTAAGCTACAATGAGCAGTTCTTC
v_gene: TRBV6-1; j_gene: TRBJ2-5; abundance: .; d_gene: TRBD2; CDR3aa: CASSPRGGKTQYF; CDR3nt: TGTGCCAGCAGCCCCCGCGGGGGAAAGACCCAGTACTTC
v_gene: TRBV10-2; j_gene: TRBJ1-2; abundance: few; d_gene: .; CDR3aa: CASSESEGNGYTF; CDR3nt: TGCGCCAGCAGTGAGTCGGAGGGGAATGGCTACACCTTC
v_gene: TRBV19; j_gene: TRBJ2-3; abundance: once; d_gene: .; CDR3aa: CASSTEETGTDTQYF; CDR3nt: TGTGCCAGTAGTACCGAGGAGACAGGCACAGATACGCAGTATTTT
v_gene: TRBV5-4; j_gene: TRBJ2-7; abundance: .; d_gene: .; CDR3aa: CASSVDYYEQYF; CDR3nt: TGTGCCAGCAGCGTGGACTACTACGAGCAGTACTTC
v_gene: TRBV6-6; j_gene: TRBJ1-5; abundance: few; d_gene: .; CDR3aa: CASSHGGAQPQHF; CDR3nt: TGTGCCAGCAGCCACGGGGGGGCTCAGCCCCAGCATTTT
v_gene: TRBV6-4; j_gene: TRBJ2-7; abundance: .; d_gene: .; CDR3aa: CASSPEAGYEQYF; CDR3nt: TGTGCCAGCAGTCCGGAGGCCGGCTACGAGCAGTACTTC
v_gene: TRBV7-2; j_gene: TRBJ2-1; abundance: .; d_gene: TRBD2; CDR3aa: CASSFAGLVGEQFF; CDR3nt: TGTGCCAGCAGCTTCGCGGGACTAGTAGGTGAGCAGTTCTTC
v_gene: TRBV6-6; j_gene: TRBJ1-1; abundance: .; d_gene: .; CDR3aa: CASSYPVRQRGMEAFF; CDR3nt: TGTGCCAGCAGTTACCCCGTAAGGCAGCGGGGAATGGAAGCTTTCTTT
v_gene: TRBV9; j_gene: TRBJ2-7; abundance: .; d_gene: TRBD1; CDR3aa: CASSARDRAYEQYF; CDR3nt: TGTGCCAGCAGCGCGAGAGACAGGGCCTACGAGCAGTACTTC
v_gene: TRBV6-1; j_gene: TRBJ1-5; abundance: .; d_gene: .; CDR3aa: CASTSWAGSNQPQHF; CDR3nt: TGTGCCAGCACCTCATGGGCAGGGAGCAATCAGCCCCAGCATTTT
v_gene: TRBV12-5; j_gene: TRBJ2-7; abundance: .; d_gene: .; CDR3aa: CASGLGTSYEQYF; CDR3nt: TGTGCTAGTGGCCTTGGGACCTCCTACGAGCAGTACTTC
v_gene: TRBV6-1; j_gene: TRBJ1-2; abundance: once; d_gene: .; CDR3aa: CASIRSRDYGYTF; CDR3nt: TGTGCCAGCATCCGAAGCAGGGATTATGGCTACACCTTC
v_gene: TRBV10-3; j_gene: TRBJ1-5; abundance: few; d_gene: .; CDR3aa: CAISEWGISNQPQHF; CDR3nt: TGTGCCATCAGTGAGTGGGGGATTAGCAATCAGCCCCAGCATTTT
v_gene: TRBV6-5; j_gene: TRBJ1-5; abundance: .; d_gene: .; CDR3aa: CASSYDSNQPQHF; CDR3nt: TGTGCCAGCAGTTACGACAGCAATCAGCCCCAGCATTTT
v_gene: TRBV5-4; j_gene: TRBJ2-1; abundance: .; d_gene: TRBD2; CDR3aa: CASSLGLAGDNEQFF; CDR3nt: TGTGCCAGCAGCCTGGGACTAGCGGGGGACAATGAGCAGTTCTTC
v_gene: TRBV6-5; j_gene: TRBJ1-1; abundance: .; d_gene: TRBD1; CDR3aa: CASTRTGDTEAFF; CDR3nt: TGTGCCAGCACCAGGACAGGGGACACTGAAGCTTTCTTT
v_gene: TRBV10-1; j_gene: TRBJ2-1; abundance: .; d_gene: .; CDR3aa: CASSEGGLGLYNEQFF; CDR3nt: TGCGCCAGCAGTGAAGGGGGGCTCGGATTATACAATGAGCAGTTCTTC
v_gene: TRBV18; j_gene: TRBJ2-3; abundance: .; d_gene: .; CDR3aa: CASSPLTREDTQYF; CDR3nt: TGTGCCAGCTCACCACTAACTAGGGAGGATACGCAGTATTTT
v_gene: TRBV14; j_gene: TRBJ2-7; abundance: .; d_gene: TRBD2; CDR3aa: CASSLLAGGPDEQYF; CDR3nt: TGTGCCAGCAGCCTACTAGCGGGAGGCCCCGACGAGCAGTACTTC
v_gene: TRBV2; j_gene: TRBJ1-1; abundance: .; d_gene: .; CDR3aa: CASSEEGVTEAFF; CDR3nt: TGTGCCAGCAGTGAAGAAGGGGTCACTGAAGCTTTCTTT
v_gene: TRBV30; j_gene: TRBJ2-7; abundance: .; d_gene: .; CDR3aa: CAWTGTYEQYF; CDR3nt: TGTGCCTGGACAGGGACCTACGAGCAGTACTTC
v_gene: TRBV7-2; j_gene: TRBJ2-5; abundance: .; d_gene: .; CDR3aa: CASSRDFFVETQYF; CDR3nt: TGTGCCAGCAGCCGGGACTTCTTTGTGGAGACCCAGTACTTC
v_gene: TRBV6-6; j_gene: TRBJ1-4; abundance: .; d_gene: TRBD1; CDR3aa: CASRRQGANEKLFF; CDR3nt: TGTGCCAGCAGGCGTCAGGGGGCAAATGAAAAACTGTTTTTT
v_gene: TRBV5-6; j_gene: TRBJ2-3; abundance: .; d_gene: .; CDR3aa: CASSPRGGAADTQYF; CDR3nt: TGTGCCAGCAGCCCCCGTGGAGGGGCGGCAGATACGCAGTATTTT
v_gene: TRBV7-6; j_gene: TRBJ2-5; abundance: .; d_gene: .; CDR3aa: CASSSPETRETQYF; CDR3nt: TGTGCCAGCAGCTCCCCGGAGACGAGAGAGACCCAGTACTTC
v_gene: TRBV9; j_gene: TRBJ2-6; abundance: .; d_gene: .; CDR3aa: CASSVEYSGANVLTF; CDR3nt: TGTGCCAGCAGCGTGGAATACTCTGGGGCCAACGTCCTGACTTTC
v_gene: TRBV2; j_gene: TRBJ1-4; abundance: .; d_gene: .; CDR3aa: CASAENRANEKLFF; CDR3nt: TGTGCCAGCGCGGAGAACAGGGCTAATGAAAAACTGTTTTTT
v_gene: TRBV7-2; j_gene: TRBJ1-1; abundance: .; d_gene: TRBD1; CDR3aa: CASSARQGAWYTEAFF; CDR3nt: TGTGCCAGCAGCGCTCGACAGGGGGCCTGGTACACTGAAGCTTTCTTT
v_gene: TRBV7-9; j_gene: TRBJ1-5; abundance: .; d_gene: .; CDR3aa: CASSYINQPQHF; CDR3nt: TGTGCCAGCAGCTATATCAATCAGCCCCAGCATTTT
v_gene: TRBV14; j_gene: TRBJ1-1; abundance: .; d_gene: .; CDR3aa: CASSHLAGSTEAFF; CDR3nt: TGTGCCAGCAGCCATCTCGCAGGAAGCACTGAAGCTTTCTTT
v_gene: TRBV19; j_gene: TRBJ1-1; abundance: .; d_gene: .; CDR3aa: CASSILTDMNTEAFF; CDR3nt: TGTGCCAGTAGTATCCTAACCGACATGAACACTGAAGCTTTCTTT
v_gene: TRBV11-2; j_gene: TRBJ2-7; abundance: .; d_gene: TRBD2; CDR3aa: CASSLTSGGTSYEQYF; CDR3nt: TGTGCCAGCAGCCTGACCAGCGGGGGTACCTCCTACGAGCAGTACTTC
v_gene: TRBV13; j_gene: TRBJ2-7; abundance: .; d_gene: .; CDR3aa: CASSFEGGWFGEQYF; CDR3nt: TGTGCCAGCAGCTTTGAAGGAGGGTGGTTCGGAGAGCAGTACTTC
v_gene: TRBV29-1; j_gene: TRBJ2-1; abundance: .; d_gene: .; CDR3aa: CSVASTDNEQFF; CDR3nt: TGCAGCGTTGCCTCCACGGACAATGAGCAGTTCTTC
v_gene: TRBV5-3; j_gene: TRBJ2-7; abundance: .; d_gene: TRBD2; CDR3aa: CATRLAGTPYEQYF; CDR3nt: TGTGCCACACGACTAGCGGGGACACCCTACGAGCAGTACTTC
v_gene: TRBV4-1; j_gene: TRBJ1-2; abundance: .; d_gene: .; CDR3aa: CASSQLAAANYGYTF; CDR3nt: TGCGCCAGCAGCCAACTGGCAGCCGCTAACTATGGCTACACCTTC
v_gene: TRBV7-9; j_gene: TRBJ1-2; abundance: .; d_gene: .; CDR3aa: CASSLGGFSGYTF; CDR3nt: TGTGCCAGCAGCTTAGGAGGGTTTTCTGGCTACACCTTC
v_gene: TRBV7-9; j_gene: TRBJ1-4; abundance: once; d_gene: .; CDR3aa: CASSLGSINEKLFF; CDR3nt: TGTGCCAGCAGCCTGGGGAGCATTAATGAAAAACTGTTTTTT
v_gene: TRBV13; j_gene: TRBJ2-7; abundance: .; d_gene: TRBD1; CDR3aa: CASSSDRGYYEQYF; CDR3nt: TGTGCCAGCAGTTCGGACAGGGGGTACTACGAGCAGTACTTC
v_gene: TRBV9; j_gene: TRBJ2-7; abundance: .; d_gene: .; CDR3aa: CASSVSIDNSYEQYF; CDR3nt: TGTGCCAGCAGCGTAAGTATAGATAACTCCTACGAGCAGTACTTC
v_gene: TRBV5-1; j_gene: TRBJ2-2; abundance: .; d_gene: .; CDR3aa: CASSLEGPGELFF; CDR3nt: TGCGCCAGCAGTCTGGAGGGGCCCGGGGAGCTGTTTTTT
v_gene: TRBV29-1; j_gene: TRBJ2-7; abundance: .; d_gene: .; CDR3aa: CSVEDLAEERYEQYF; CDR3nt: TGCAGCGTTGAAGATCTGGCGGAAGAACGCTACGAGCAGTACTTC
v_gene: TRBV4-1; j_gene: TRBJ2-3; abundance: .; d_gene: TRBD2; CDR3aa: CASSQKGSSGGPTGTQYF; CDR3nt: TGCGCCAGCAGCCAAAAAGGGTCTAGCGGGGGGCCAACGGGTACGCAGTATTTT
v_gene: TRBV5-5; j_gene: TRBJ2-5; abundance: .; d_gene: .; CDR3aa: CASSPRQETQYF; CDR3nt: TGTGCCAGCAGCCCGCGACAAGAGACCCAGTACTTC
v_gene: TRBV5-5; j_gene: TRBJ1-4; abundance: .; d_gene: .; CDR3aa: CASRKAGEKKLFF; CDR3nt: TGTGCCAGCAGGAAGGCGGGGGAAAAAAAACTGTTTTTT
v_gene: TRBV7-9; j_gene: TRBJ2-3; abundance: once; d_gene: .; CDR3aa: CASSFGVSTDTQYF; CDR3nt: TGTGCCAGCAGCTTCGGGGTTAGCACAGATACGCAGTATTTT
v_gene: TRBV4-1; j_gene: TRBJ1-3; abundance: .; d_gene: .; CDR3aa: CASSQEPNRNTIYF; CDR3nt: TGCGCCAGCAGCCAAGAGCCAAATAGAAACACCATATATTTT
v_gene: TRBV11-3; j_gene: TRBJ2-1; abundance: .; d_gene: .; CDR3aa: CASSPRLGPYNEQFF; CDR3nt: TGTGCCAGCAGCCCTCGATTGGGGCCCTACAATGAGCAGTTCTTC
v_gene: TRBV11-2; j_gene: TRBJ2-7; abundance: .; d_gene: .; CDR3aa: CASSLVGVGEQYF; CDR3nt: TGTGCCAGCAGCTTAGTAGGCGTAGGGGAGCAGTACTTC
v_gene: TRBV18; j_gene: TRBJ1-5; abundance: once; d_gene: .; CDR3aa: CASSPQGSNQPQHF; CDR3nt: TGTGCCAGCTCACCACAGGGAAGCAATCAGCCCCAGCATTTT
v_gene: TRBV11-2; j_gene: TRBJ2-7; abundance: .; d_gene: .; CDR3aa: CASSLEAHEQYF; CDR3nt: TGTGCCAGCAGCTTAGAGGCACACGAGCAGTACTTC
v_gene: TRBV6-1; j_gene: TRBJ2-2; abundance: .; d_gene: .; CDR3aa: CATKGANTGELFF; CDR3nt: TGTGCCACGAAGGGGGCGAACACCGGGGAGCTGTTTTTT
v_gene: TRBV2; j_gene: TRBJ1-5; abundance: .; d_gene: .; CDR3aa: CASSEQAGPQHF; CDR3nt: TGTGCCAGCAGTGAACAGGCGGGGCCCCAGCATTTT